What follows are 28 T cell receptor beta chains derived from one specimen sequenced in a study of shared clonotypes between healthy human individuals (dated by TCRdb to the early 2020s). For the CD8 naive samples, CD45RO-negative cells were positively selected for CCR7, yielding a CD45RA+CCR7+ population from which TemRA cells were excluded. Library method: the immunoSEQ multiplex PCR assay. TCRdb obtained this table from immuneACCESS and retained in-frame rearrangements with V and J assigned. These tables miss some clones; where compared with another copy, unresolved V genes account for less than half of the shortfall, and the remainder is unexplained. In all, the sample holds around 2,000,000 clones, and approximately 94% of those were seen once. Clones ranked in the top ten supply about 1.1% of the sample. Sequenced: naive CD8+ T cells sorted from blood. What this sample's cell subset or site label stands for: CD45RA+CCR7+. The origin of the receptors is a man between 18 and 35 years old in good health.

Of note for this clone: Other DNA sequences from this sample encode an identical CDR3 as well. This chain connects TRBV19 to TRBJ2-7; D gene uncertain. V was clipped by 5 bases and J by 4 bases, with 9 bases between them. Germline CDR1 LNHDA, CDR2 SQIVND (reference sequence). CDR3 length: 12 residues. CDR3 nucleotide sequence: TGTGCCAGTAGTCCCGGTCCATACGAGCAGTACTTC. This translates into CASSPGPYEQYF.

This chain links TRBV2 with TRBJ2-4, with D possibly TRBD1 on 6 matching bases. The CDR3 extends over 15 amino acids. V gave up 5 bases and J gave up 4 bases, with 15 bases separating them. Germline V gene sequence: CDR1 SNHLY, CDR2 FYNNEI. The CDR3 DNA reads as TGTGCCAGCAGTTGGGGGCAGGGAACGAAAAACATTCAGTACTTC. Protein sequence: CASSWGQGTKNIQYF.

The chain has TRBV9 and TRBJ1-2; a possible D gene is TRBD1 (6 bases). Trimming left V 4 bases short and J 3 bases short, with 13 bases between. The CDR3 is made up of 14 amino acids. Germline V gene sequence: CDR1 SGDLS, CDR2 YYNGEE. CDR3 nucleotides: TGTGCCAGCAGCCTTACAGGGAGCCACTATGGCTACACCTTC. Translating gives CASSLTGSHYGYTF.

Notes on this clone: The junction departs from germline at one end; a sequencing error may be responsible. V gene TRBV6-5 combines with J gene TRBJ2-7, with 13 positions matching TRBD2. Germline V lookup: CDR1 MNHEY, CDR2 SVGAGI. The CDR3 loop spans 15 amino acids. The CDR3 DNA reads as TGTGCCAGCAGTTACCCCGGACTAGCGGGAGTCGAGCAGTGCTTC. It encodes CASSYPGLAGVEQCF.

This clone showed up just a few times. Other DNA sequences within the sample encode an identical CDR3. The chain employs TRBV6-1 and TRBJ2-3, with 9 bases identical to TRBD2. Trimming removed 3 bases from V and 1 base from J; junction bases left unmatched: 2. Per the germline V gene, CDR1 is MNHNS and CDR2 is SASEGT. CDR3 length: 15 residues. Here the CDR3 reads CASSDLAGGTDTQYF. The DNA for the CDR3 is TGTGCCAGCAGTGACTTAGCGGGGGGCACAGATACGCAGTATTTT.

The chain combines TRBV9 with TRBJ2-7; 12 nucleotides align to TRBD2. The V segment lost 3 bases and the J segment 5 bases; nucleotides outside the gene matches: 6. The CDR3 is 15 amino acids. Germline V gives CDR1 SGDLS, CDR2 YYNGEE. CDR3 in amino acids: CASSAEGLAGNEQYF. The CDR3 DNA reads TGTGCCAGCAGCGCAGAAGGACTAGCGGGAAACGAGCAGTACTTC.

This chain connects TRBV19 to TRBJ2-7, with a tentative D call TRBD2 (6 bases). Trimming removed 1 base from V and 4 bases from J, with 11 bases in between. This CDR3 comprises 14 residues. CDR1 LNHDA and CDR2 SQIVND come from the germline V gene (reference sequence). The CDR3 loop is CASSIAAGRYEQYF. CDR3 nucleotides: TGTGCCAGTAGTATAGCTGCGGGGCGGTACGAGCAGTACTTC.

The chain recombines TRBV10-3 with TRBJ2-3; TRBD1 matches 9 bases. The CDR3 contains 14 residues. J gave up 4 bases and V 8 bases, and 7 bases lay outside the gene matches. CDR1 is ENHRY and CDR2 is SYGVKD in the germline V gene. In DNA form, the CDR3 reads TGTGCCATCGGGGGACAGGGATTGGCAGATACGCAGTATTTT. Amino acid sequence: CAIGGQGLADTQYF.

The genes are TRBV7-3 and TRBJ2-1, with D perhaps matching TRBD2 (5 bases). V lost 5 bases and J lost 6, with 11 bases in between. The length of the CDR3 is 13 residues. Germline V gene data show CDR1 as SGHTA and CDR2 as FQGTGA. The CDR3 coding sequence is TGTGCCAGCAGCCGCCCAGAGGGCAATGAGCAGTTCTTC. Amino acid sequence: CASSRPEGNEQFF.

This sequence joins TRBV28 and TRBJ1-4; TRBD1 aligns across 10 bases. This CDR3 is 14 amino acids long. Germline-derived CDR1 and CDR2 are MDHEN and SYDVKM. With V trimmed by 6 bases and J by 8 bases, 6 bases remained unmatched. In DNA form, the CDR3 reads TGTGCCAGCAGACTCGGACAGGGGGGGGAAAAACTGTTTTTT. Translation: CASRLGQGGEKLFF. The variable domain in full, with the rest retrieved from reference TRBV28 and TRBJ1-4, is DVKVTQSSRYLVKRTGEKVFLECVQDMDHENMFWYRQDPGLGLRLIYFSYDVKMKEKGDIPEGYSVSREKKERFSLILESASTNQTSMYLCASRLGQGGEKLFFGSGTQLSVL.

The chain joins TRBV5-8 to TRBJ2-1; 7 bases agree with TRBD1. The germline V gene has CDR1 SGHTS and CDR2 YDEGEE. CDR3 length: 14 amino acids. The V and J ends lost 4 bases and 2 bases, in that order; junction bases with no gene match: 3. CDR3 in amino acids: CASSHGTAYNEQFF. The CDR3 region has the DNA TGTGCCAGCAGCCACGGGACAGCCTACAATGAGCAGTTCTTC.

V is TRBV2 and J is TRBJ2-7, with a possible D match to TRBD2 (6 bases). This CDR3 has 15 amino acids. Trimming left V 6 bases short and J 1 base short, with 16 bases between. Germline CDR1 reads SNHLY; CDR2 reads FYNNEI. CDR3 nucleotide sequence: TGTGCCAGCAGCCAAGGCGGGATTGGTTCCTACGAGCAGTACTTC. This codes for CASSQGGIGSYEQYF. Based on the CDR3 plus reference TRBV2 and TRBJ2-7, the full variable domain is EPEVTQTPSHQVTQMGQEVILRCVPISNHLYFYWYRQILGQKVEFLVSFYNNEISEKSEIFDDQFSVERPDGSNFTLKIRSTKLEDSAMYFCASSQGGIGSYEQYFGPGTRLTVT.

The chain is built from TRBV4-2 and TRBJ2-7; 9 bases are shared with TRBD2. The CDR3 covers 14 residues. V gave up 5 bases and J gave up 0 bases; unmatched junction bases: 2. Germline CDR1 is LGHNA and CDR2 is YNFKEQ. The CDR3 coding sequence is TGTGCCAGCAGCTGGACTAGCGACTCCTACGAGCAGTACTTC. Residues: CASSWTSDSYEQYF.

V gene TRBV7-2 combines with J gene TRBJ2-1, with 7 bases identical to TRBD2. The germline V gene has CDR1 SGHTA and CDR2 FQGNSA. V lost 1 base, J lost 3 bases, and 6 bases stayed unmatched. The CDR3 contains 16 residues. The CDR3 nucleotides are TGTGCCAGCAGCTTAGACGCGGGAGAGGGCTACAATGAGCAGTTCTTC. Its protein is CASSLDAGEGYNEQFF.

The CDR3 coding sequence is TGTGCCAGCAGTTTATCGGAACCCGGGAGAGTCTACGAGCAGTACTTC. Translating gives CASSLSEPGRVYEQYF. The chain has TRBV27 and TRBJ2-7; weak D call: TRBD2 (6 bases). Germline V gene data show CDR1 as MNHEY and CDR2 as SMNVEV (reference sequence). The CDR3 contains 16 residues. Trimming cost V 0 bases and J 3 bases, with 15 bases left between them.

This chain uses TRBV7-2 with TRBJ2-7; the D is unclear. The CDR3 totals 14 residues. V shed 1 base and J shed 2 bases, with 9 bases lying between them. CDR1 is SGHTA, CDR2 FQGNSA, per germline. The CDR3, as DNA: TGTGCCAGCAGCTTAGTGGCACCTACCTACGAGCAGTACTTC. Its translation is CASSLVAPTYEQYF.

The rearrangement links TRBV5-8 to TRBJ2-7; D is ambiguous. The CDR3 totals 13 residues. V was clipped by 0 bases and J by 3 bases, with 7 bases between them. Germline V gene data show CDR1 as SGHTS and CDR2 as YDEGEE. CDR3 coding DNA: TGTGCCAGCAGCTTGGAACACTACTACGAGCAGTACTTC. Its protein product is CASSLEHYYEQYF.

The rearrangement uses TRBV4-1 and TRBJ2-7; unclear D gene. Germline values: CDR1 MGHRA, CDR2 YSYEKL. CDR3 length: 16 residues. Trimming removed 1 base at V and 1 base at J, with 14 bases between. CDR3 in DNA: TGCGCCAGCAGCCAAGCGTCACCGGGCGGATCCTACGAGCAGTACTTC. Its translation is CASSQASPGGSYEQYF.

This sequence joins TRBV4-1 and TRBJ1-5; D might be TRBD1 (5 bases). Looked up from germline, CDR1 is MGHRA and CDR2 is YSYEKL. CDR3 length: 16 amino acids. V was cut by 0 bases and J by 2 bases, with 11 bases left in between. In DNA form, the CDR3 reads TGCGCCAGCAGCCAAGAGAGGGGTTGGGGCAATCAGCCCCAGCATTTT. Protein product: CASSQERGWGNQPQHF.

The V call is TRBV13, the J call TRBJ2-7, with D possibly TRBD1 on 5 matching bases. The CDR3 is 13 amino acids. Germline V gene data show CDR1 as PRHDT and CDR2 as FYEKMQ (reference sequence). V was pared by 1 base and J by 7 bases, with 11 bases between. The CDR3 here is CASSLAGRREQYF. CDR3 nucleotides: TGTGCCAGCAGCTTAGCAGGGCGCAGGGAGCAGTACTTC.

A word on this clone: The same CDR3 is also encoded by other DNA sequences in this sample. The chain joins TRBV5-6 to TRBJ2-1; possibly TRBD2 for D (6 bases). CDR1 and CDR2 from the germline V gene are SGHDT and YYEEEE. V gave up 4 bases and J gave up 0 bases, with 8 bases separating them. CDR3 length equals 14 residues. The CDR3 DNA reads TGTGCCAGCAGCCCCGGGAGCTCCTACAATGAGCAGTTCTTC. Its translation is CASSPGSSYNEQFF.

This clone was seen only once. The rearrangement uses TRBV7-8 and TRBJ2-7; 7 nucleotides match TRBD2. After removal of 1 base from V and 4 bases from J, the junction contained 4 bases not matched to a gene. This CDR3 contains 14 residues. Per the germline V gene, CDR1 is SGHVS and CDR2 is FQNEAQ. The CDR3 DNA follows: TGTGCCAGCAGCTTAGTGGGGGGACTATACGAGCAGTACTTC. This gives the protein CASSLVGGLYEQYF. Filled out from reference TRBV7-8 and TRBJ2-7, the complete variable domain reads GAGVSQSPRYKVAKRGQDVALRCDPISGHVSLFWYQQALGQGPEFLTYFQNEAQLDKSGLPSDRFFAERPEGSVSTLKIQRTQQEDSAVYLCASSLVGGLYEQYFGPGTRLTVT.

This chain joins TRBV4-1 and TRBJ1-1; 11 bases agree with TRBD1. V was clipped by 5 bases and J by 5 bases; unmatched bases: 7. There are 15 residues in the CDR3. The germline V gene encodes CDR1 MGHRA and CDR2 YSYEKL. CDR3 sequence (DNA): TGCGCCAGCAGCGTCTCCGGGACAGGGGGGACTGAAGCTTTCTTT. It is translated as CASSVSGTGGTEAFF.

This clone has just one count. V and J are TRBV28 and TRBJ2-3, with no clear D. The CDR3 length is 15 residues. V was pared by 3 bases and J by 1 base, with 11 bases between. The germline gives CDR1 MDHEN, CDR2 SYDVKM. The CDR3 sequence: CASSFRLSGTDTQYF. The CDR3 nucleotides are TGTGCCAGCAGTTTTAGGTTATCTGGCACAGATACGCAGTATTTT.

For this clone: At the DNA level, this CDR3 is encoded by other sequences in the same sample as well. The V gene is TRBV5-6, the J gene TRBJ1-1, with D maybe TRBD1 (5 bases). V was pared by 4 bases and J by 1 base, with 8 bases between. The CDR3 is 13 residues long. From germline, CDR1 is SGHDT and CDR2 YYEEEE. The CDR3 reads CASSPTGNTEAFF. The CDR3 DNA is TGTGCCAGCAGCCCCACAGGGAACACTGAAGCTTTCTTT. The full variable domain, completed using reference TRBV5-6 and TRBJ1-1, is DAGVTQSPTHLIKTRGQQVTLRCSPKSGHDTVSWYQQALGQGPQFIFQYYEEEERQRGNFPDRFSGHQFPNYSSELNVNALLLGDSALYLCASSPTGNTEAFFGQGTRLTVV.

In DNA form, the CDR3 reads TGTGCCAGCAGTGAAGGAACTAATGGGTATAGCAATCAGCCCCAGCATTTT. This sequence encodes CASSEGTNGYSNQPQHF. The chain joins TRBV2 to TRBJ1-5, with D unclear. V lost 1 base to trimming and J lost 0 bases, with 13 bases between them. Germline loops: CDR1 SNHLY, CDR2 FYNNEI. CDR3 size: 17 residues.

The chain links TRBV4-2 to TRBJ2-7; TRBD1 aligns across 7 bases. The V gene end was trimmed by 0 bases and the J gene end by 0 bases; junction bases not matched to a gene: 5. The CDR3 loop spans 16 amino acids. Germline lookup yields CDR1 LGHNA and CDR2 YNFKEQ. CDR3 coding DNA: TGTGCCAGCAGCCAAGATCATGAGGGGGCCTCCTACGAGCAGTACTTC. Translated, it gives CASSQDHEGASYEQYF.

The gene calls are TRBV7-8 and TRBJ2-7, with D perhaps matching TRBD2 (6 bases). The CDR3 extends over 15 amino acids. The germline V gene encodes CDR1 SGHVS and CDR2 FQNEAQ. Trimming removed 3 bases from V and 6 bases from J, with 18 bases in between. CDR3 sequence (DNA): TGTGCCAGCAGCTTCACAGCCGGGAGCTGGTTCGAGCAGTACTTC. It encodes CASSFTAGSWFEQYF.